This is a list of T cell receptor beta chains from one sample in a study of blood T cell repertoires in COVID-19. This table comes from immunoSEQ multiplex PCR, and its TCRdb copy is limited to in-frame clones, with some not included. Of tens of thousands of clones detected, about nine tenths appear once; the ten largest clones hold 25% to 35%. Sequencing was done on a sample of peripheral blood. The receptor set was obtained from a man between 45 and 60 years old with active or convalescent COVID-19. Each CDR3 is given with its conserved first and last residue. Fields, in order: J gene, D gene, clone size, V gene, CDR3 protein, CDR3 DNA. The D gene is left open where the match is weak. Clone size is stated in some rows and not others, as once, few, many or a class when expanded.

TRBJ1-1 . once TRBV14 CASSRELWNTEAFF TGTGCCAGCAGCCGCGAACTGTGGAACACTGAAGCTTTCTTT
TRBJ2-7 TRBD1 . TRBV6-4 CASSAGAGGYYEQYF TGTGCCAGCAGTGCTGGGGCAGGGGGTTACTACGAGCAGTACTTC
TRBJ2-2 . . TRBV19 CASSIGTRLAGELFF TGTGCCAGTAGTATCGGGACAAGGCTAGCCGGGGAGCTGTTTTTT
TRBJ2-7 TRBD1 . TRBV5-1 CASTPGPGQGSWEQYF TGCGCCAGCACCCCAGGCCCGGGACAGGGGAGTTGGGAGCAGTACTTC
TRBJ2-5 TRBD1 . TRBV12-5 CASALNRGWETQYF TGTGCTAGTGCCCTAAACAGGGGGTGGGAGACCCAGTACTTC
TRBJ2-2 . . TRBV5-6 CASSLPFAGELFF TGTGCCAGCAGCCTCCCGTTTGCCGGGGAGCTGTTTTTT
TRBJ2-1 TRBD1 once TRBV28 CASQPGTVYNEQFF TGTGCCAGCCAACCCGGGACAGTCTACAATGAGCAGTTCTTC
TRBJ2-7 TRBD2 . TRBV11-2 CASSLNFPASGRIYEQYF TGTGCCAGCAGCCTCAACTTCCCCGCTAGCGGGAGAATCTACGAGCAGTACTTC
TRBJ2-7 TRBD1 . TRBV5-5 CASSLRGQDSGQYF TGTGCCAGCAGCTTGAGGGGACAGGATTCCGGCCAGTACTTC
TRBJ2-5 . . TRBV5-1 CASSLDRRTFGETQYF TGCGCCAGCAGCTTGGATCGGAGGACCTTCGGGGAGACCCAGTACTTC
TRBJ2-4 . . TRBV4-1 CASSQVLKQGIAKNIQYF TGCGCCAGCAGCCAAGTCCTGAAACAGGGAATAGCCAAAAACATTCAGTACTTC
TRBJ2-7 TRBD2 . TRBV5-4 CASSPQRGSYEQYF TGTGCCAGCAGCCCCCAGCGGGGATCCTACGAGCAGTACTTC
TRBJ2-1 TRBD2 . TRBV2 CASRGSGGMEQFF TGTGCCAGCAGGGGGAGCGGGGGGATGGAGCAGTTCTTC
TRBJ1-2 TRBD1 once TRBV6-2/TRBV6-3 CASSQGQPGGYGYTF TGTGCCAGCAGTCAGGGACAGCCCGGAGGCTATGGCTACACCTTC
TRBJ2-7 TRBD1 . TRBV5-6 CASSPAGQGALEQYF TGTGCCAGCAGCCCGGCAGGACAGGGGGCGTTAGAGCAGTACTTC
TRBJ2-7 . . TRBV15 CATSRAGFYEQYF TGTGCCACCAGCAGAGCCGGTTTCTACGAGCAGTACTTC
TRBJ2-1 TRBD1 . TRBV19 CASIPSIRDRGYNEQFF TGTGCCAGTATCCCATCAATCCGGGACAGGGGCTACAATGAGCAGTTCTTC
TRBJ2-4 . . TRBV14 CASSQFTVSKNIQYF TGTGCCAGCAGCCAATTCACTGTATCCAAAAACATTCAGTACTTC
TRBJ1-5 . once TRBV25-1 CASSLQGDQPQHF TGTGCCAGCAGTTTACAGGGTGATCAGCCCCAGCATTTT
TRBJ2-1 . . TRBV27 CASSSVIARGFPSYNEQFF TGTGCCAGCAGTTCAGTTATAGCCAGGGGTTTCCCCTCCTACAATGAGCAGTTCTTC
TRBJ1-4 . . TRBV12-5 CASGSAPGGYEKLFF TGTGCTAGTGGTTCCGCACCGGGGGGTTATGAAAAACTGTTTTTT
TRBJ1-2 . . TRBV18 CASSQIQGEDGYTF TGTGCCAGCTCACAAATACAGGGCGAGGATGGCTACACCTTC
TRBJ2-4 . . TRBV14 CASSQNMAGIQYF TGTGCCAGCAGCCAAAATATGGCCGGGATTCAGTACTTC
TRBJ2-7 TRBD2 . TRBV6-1 CASSEARPESGRAGEQYF TGTGCCAGCAGTGAAGCGCGTCCGGAAAGCGGGAGGGCCGGCGAGCAGTACTTC
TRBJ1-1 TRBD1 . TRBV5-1 CASSFSGTATEAFF TGCGCCAGCAGCTTTAGCGGGACAGCCACTGAAGCTTTCTTT
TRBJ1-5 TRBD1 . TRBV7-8 CASSPLTTGGYSNQPQHF TGTGCCAGCAGCCCTCTAACCACAGGGGGATACAGCAATCAGCCCCAGCATTTT
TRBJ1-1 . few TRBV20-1 CSASLREGEAFF TGCAGTGCTAGTTTACGGGAGGGTGAAGCTTTCTTT
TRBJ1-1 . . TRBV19 CASTINGRQNTEAFF TGTGCCAGTACCATAAACGGGAGGCAAAACACTGAAGCTTTCTTT
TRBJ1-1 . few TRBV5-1 CASSPLVEDSEAFF TGCGCCAGCAGCCCCCTGGTGGAGGACAGTGAAGCTTTCTTT
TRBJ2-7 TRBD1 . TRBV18 CASSPLGQGAERYEQYF TGTGCCAGCTCCCCGCTGGGACAGGGTGCGGAACGCTACGAGCAGTACTTC
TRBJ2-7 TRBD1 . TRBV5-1 CASSPGQGAYEQYF TGCGCCAGCAGTCCGGGACAGGGGGCGTACGAGCAGTACTTC
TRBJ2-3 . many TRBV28 CASSFVAGTDTQYF TGTGCCAGCAGTTTTGTTGCGGGCACAGATACGCAGTATTTT
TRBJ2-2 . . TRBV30 CAWSEGAGELFF TGTGCCTGGAGTGAGGGGGCCGGGGAGCTGTTTTTT
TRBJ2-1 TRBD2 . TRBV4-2 CASSQGLAGGNEQFF TGTGCCAGCAGCCAAGGACTAGCGGGAGGCAATGAGCAGTTCTTC
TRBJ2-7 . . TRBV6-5 CASTPGSSYEQYF TGTGCCAGCACCCCAGGATCCTCCTACGAGCAGTACTTC
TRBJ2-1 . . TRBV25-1 CASSAFTGSHEQFF TGTGCCAGCAGTGCGTTCACAGGATCGCATGAGCAGTTCTTC
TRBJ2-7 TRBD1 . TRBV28 CASSRTGGEQYF TGTGCCAGCAGTCGGACAGGGGGAGAGCAGTACTTC
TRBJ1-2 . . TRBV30 CAWSTGGGYTF TGTGCCTGGAGCACGGGCGGGGGCTACACCTTC
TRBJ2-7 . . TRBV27 CAGPVGGFVYEQYF TGTGCCGGACCCGTCGGGGGATTCGTCTACGAGCAGTACTTC
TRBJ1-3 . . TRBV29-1 CSVVGSSSGNTIYF TGCAGCGTTGTGGGCTCCTCCTCTGGAAACACCATATATTTT
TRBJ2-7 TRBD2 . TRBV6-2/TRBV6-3 CASSYRREGRGGITRAEQYF TGTGCCAGCAGTTACCGGCGGGAGGGCCGTGGGGGCATTACCCGGGCCGAGCAGTACTTC
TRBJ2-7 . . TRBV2 CASSEYREQYF TGTGCCAGCAGCGAATACAGGGAGCAGTACTTC
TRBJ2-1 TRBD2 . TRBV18 CASSRRTSGTHNEQFF TGTGCCAGCTCAAGACGGACTAGCGGGACTCATAATGAGCAGTTCTTC
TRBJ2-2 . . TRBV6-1 CASSERSGRGELFF TGTGCCAGCAGTGAAAGAAGCGGAAGGGGGGAGCTGTTTTTT
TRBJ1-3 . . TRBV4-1 CASSPQGWVAGNTIYF TGCGCCAGCAGCCCACAGGGATGGGTCGCTGGAAACACCATATATTTT
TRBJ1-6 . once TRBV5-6 CASSLAGNSPLHF TGTGCCAGCAGCTTGGCGGGGAATTCACCCCTCCACTTT
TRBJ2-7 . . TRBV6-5 CASRELNEQYF TGTGCCAGCAGGGAGCTCAACGAGCAGTACTTC